Here is one TCR beta chain with its context. This specimen belongs to a study of blood T cell repertoires in COVID-19. This CDR3 has 16 amino acids. Per the germline V gene, CDR1 is KGHSH and CDR2 is LQKENI. With 7 bases clipped from V and 1 base from J, the junction kept 9 bases outside the gene matches. Assay used: immunoSEQ multiplex PCR; TCRdb lists only in-frame clones, some missing. The sample holds around 620,000 clones, just under 90% seen once. V gene TRBV18 combines with J gene TRBJ1-1, with 10 positions matching TRBD1. This clonotype was obtained from a woman between 18 and 30 years old with acute or convalescent COVID-19. The source material was peripheral blood. The DNA for the CDR3 is TGTGCCAGCTACCCGACAGGGGGCGTTGGGAACACTGAAGCTTTCTTT. Amino acids: CASYPTGGVGNTEAFF. The full variable domain, its missing parts supplied by reference TRBV18 and TRBJ1-1, is NAGVMQNPRHLVRRRGQEARLRCSPMKGHSHVYWYRQLPEEGLKFMVYLQKENIIDESGMPKERFSAEFPKEGPSILRIQQVVRGDSAAYFCASYPTGGVGNTEAFFGQGTRLTVV.